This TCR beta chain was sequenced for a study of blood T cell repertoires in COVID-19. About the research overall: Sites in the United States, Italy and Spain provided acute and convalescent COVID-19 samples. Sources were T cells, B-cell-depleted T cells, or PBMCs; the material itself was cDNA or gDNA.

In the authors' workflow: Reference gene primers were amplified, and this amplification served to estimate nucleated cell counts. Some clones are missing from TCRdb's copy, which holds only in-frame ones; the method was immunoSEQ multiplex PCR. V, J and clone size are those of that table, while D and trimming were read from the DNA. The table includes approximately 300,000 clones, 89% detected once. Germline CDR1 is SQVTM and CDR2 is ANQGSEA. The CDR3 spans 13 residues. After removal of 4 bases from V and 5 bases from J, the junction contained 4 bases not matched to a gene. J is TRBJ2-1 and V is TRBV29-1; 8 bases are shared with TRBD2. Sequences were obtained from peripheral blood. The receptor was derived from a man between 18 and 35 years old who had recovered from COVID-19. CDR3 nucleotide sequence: TGCAGCGTTGGGCAGGGACTAGACAATGAGCAGTTCTTC. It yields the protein CSVGQGLDNEQFF.